The 7 T cell receptor beta chains listed next were all sequenced from one sample in a study of blood T cell repertoires in COVID-19. Sequencing was performed with immunoSEQ multiplex PCR; in TCRdb, only in-frame clones are kept and a portion is missing. The sample shows more than 120,000 clones, over 65% of them seen only once. Sequenced input: peripheral blood. All receptors come from a human donor in a cohort sampled during active COVID-19.

A few counts support this clone. This chain links TRBV30 with TRBJ1-2; no firm D call. The CDR3 consists of 14 residues. Germline CDR1 is GTSNPN and CDR2 is SVGIG (reference sequence). V lost 0 bases and J lost 7, with 15 bases in between. This CDR3 is CAWSVPPGAGGYTF. CDR3 DNA: TGTGCCTGGAGTGTACCCCCGGGTGCGGGTGGCTACACCTTC.

This clone was seen a single time. The CDR3 sequence: CASSPTSGNYNEQFF. The DNA of the CDR3 is TGTGCCAGCTCACCTACTAGCGGGAACTACAATGAGCAGTTCTTC. This chain joins TRBV18 and TRBJ2-1, with TRBD2 matching 10 bases. J was trimmed by 3 bases and V by 3 bases; bases with no gene match: 2. CDR3 size: 15 residues. Per the germline V gene, CDR1 is KGHSH and CDR2 is LQKENI. Looking up the rest from reference TRBV18 and TRBJ2-1 gives the full variable domain: NAGVMQNPRHLVRRRGQEARLRCSPMKGHSHVYWYRQLPEEGLKFMVYLQKENIIDESGMPKERFSAEFPKEGPSILRIQQVVRGDSAAYFCASSPTSGNYNEQFFGPGTRLTVL.

The chain is built from TRBV5-5 and TRBJ2-1, with TRBD2 matching 11 bases. Germline lookup yields CDR1 SGHKS and CDR2 YYEKEE (reference sequence). The V gene end was trimmed by 4 bases and the J gene end by 9 bases; junction bases not matched to a gene: 9. This CDR3 comprises 15 residues. CDR3 DNA sequence: TGTGCCAGCAGCACGAGGGCTAGCGGGAGGATTGAGCAGTTCTTC. Translated, it gives CASSTRASGRIEQFF.

This rearrangement joins TRBV28 to TRBJ2-7; no firm D call. CDR3 size: 12 residues. The germline V gene encodes CDR1 MDHEN and CDR2 SYDVKM. Trimming took off 5 bases at V and 2 bases at J, with 7 bases between the two ends. CDR3 nucleotide sequence: TGTGCCAGCAGTCTAGTCCCCTACGAGCAGTACTTC. It yields the protein CASSLVPYEQYF.

The chain has TRBV18 and TRBJ2-4; 8 bases are a match to TRBD1. Germline V lookup: CDR1 KGHSH, CDR2 LQKENI. Unmatched junction bases numbered 1, after V lost 3 bases and J lost 3 bases. This CDR3 is built from 14 residues. DNA for the CDR3: TGTGCCAGCTCACCCGACAGGGGCAAAAACATTCAGTACTTC. This gives the protein CASSPDRGKNIQYF.

This chain joins TRBV30 and TRBJ1-1; D ambiguous. CDR3 length equals 13 residues. CDR1 and CDR2 from the germline V gene are GTSNPN and SVGIG (reference sequence). Between the trimmed V and J ends, which lost 2 bases and 2 bases, there was a span of 9 bases. The CDR3 DNA reads as TGTGCCTGGAGTCAATACAGTAACACTGAAGCTTTCTTT. It encodes CAWSQYSNTEAFF.

The genes are TRBV5-6 and TRBJ2-7, with D perhaps TRBD2 (5 bases). Trimming shortened V by 4 bases and J by 5 bases, and 19 bases separated the two germline ends. Germline V lookup: CDR1 SGHDT, CDR2 YYEEEE. The CDR3 covers 15 residues. The CDR3 sequence: CASSPGLAADHEQYV. CDR3 nucleotides: TGTGCCAGCAGCCCCGGCCTAGCTGCCGACCACGAGCAGTACGTC.